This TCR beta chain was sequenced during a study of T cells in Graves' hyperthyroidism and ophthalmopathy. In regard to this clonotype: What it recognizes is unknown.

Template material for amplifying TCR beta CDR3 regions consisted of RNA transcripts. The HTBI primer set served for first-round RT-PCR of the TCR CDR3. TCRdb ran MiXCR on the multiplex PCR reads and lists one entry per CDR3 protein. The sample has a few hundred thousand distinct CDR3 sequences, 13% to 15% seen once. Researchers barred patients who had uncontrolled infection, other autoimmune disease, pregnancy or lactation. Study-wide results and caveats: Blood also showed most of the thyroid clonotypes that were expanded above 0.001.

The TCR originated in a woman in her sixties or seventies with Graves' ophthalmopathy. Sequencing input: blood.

DNA for the CDR3: TGTGCCAGCACCCCGCTGACCAACCTGGCCCGGAACTCTGGAAACACCATATATTTT. This sequence encodes CASTPLTNLARNSGNTIYF. The chain recombines TRBV12-3 or TRBV12-4 with TRBJ1-3; D ambiguous. Between the trimmed V and J ends, which lost 7 bases and 0 bases, there was a span of 25 bases. This CDR3 is 19 amino acids long.